The rows below give T cell receptor beta chains drawn from one sample of a study of blood T cell repertoires in COVID-19. Sequencing used immunoSEQ multiplex PCR; TCRdb keeps in-frame clones, though not all of them. This sample yields about 200,000 clones, of which approximately 84% are seen a single time; less than 5.5% belongs to the top ten. Sequencing used peripheral blood. The origin of the receptors is a woman of 80 years or more with acute or convalescent COVID-19. Both conserved end residues are part of each CDR3. The D gene is left open where the match is weak. The size of a clone is reported for some rows only, either as once, few or many, or as a class for expanded clones.

V gene,clone size,J gene,D gene,CDR3 DNA,CDR3 protein
TRBV29-1,.,TRBJ1-5,TRBD1,TGCAGCGTTTCGGACAGGTATAGCAATCAGCCCCAGCATTTT,CSVSDRYSNQPQHF
TRBV7-8,.,TRBJ2-1,TRBD1,TGTGCCAGCAGCCGAGACAGGGCGCGCTACAATGAGCAGTTCTTC,CASSRDRARYNEQFF
TRBV19,.,TRBJ2-2,.,TGTGCCAGTAGTATTCGGCTAGCCACGAACACCGGGGAGCTGTTTTTT,CASSIRLATNTGELFF
TRBV6-5,.,TRBJ2-7,.,TGTGCCAGCAGCCTAACCCTGTCCTACGAGCAGTACTTC,CASSLTLSYEQYF
TRBV7-2,once,TRBJ2-7,TRBD2,TGTGCCAGCAGCCTTGACTGGACTAGCGGGTCCTACGAGCAGTACTTC,CASSLDWTSGSYEQYF
TRBV2,.,TRBJ2-7,.,TGTGCCAGCAGGCAAACAGGGTTTCGCCTCGAGCAGTACTTC,CASRQTGFRLEQYF
TRBV19,.,TRBJ2-7,.,TGTGCCAGTCCCCTTCCCAGGGTCGAGTACGAGCAGTACTTC,CASPLPRVEYEQYF
TRBV27,.,TRBJ2-3,TRBD1,TGTGCCAGCAGTTTAAGGGACAGGGGAGGGGATACGCAGTATTTT,CASSLRDRGGDTQYF
TRBV30,.,TRBJ1-6,TRBD1,TGTGCCTGCCGGGACAGCTATAATTCACCCCTCCACTTT,CACRDSYNSPLHF
TRBV5-1,.,TRBJ1-4,.,TGCGCCAGCAGCTTGTCAGGTTACGGTGAAAAACTGTTTTTT,CASSLSGYGEKLFF
TRBV28,once,TRBJ1-2,TRBD1,TGTGCCAGCAGTAAAAACAGGGGACCAGCCTTGGATGGCTACACCTTC,CASSKNRGPALDGYTF
TRBV6-6,.,TRBJ1-6,TRBD1,TGTGCCAGCAGATGGAGGGGGCAACCCTATAATTCACCCCTCCACTTT,CASRWRGQPYNSPLHF
TRBV21-1,.,TRBJ2-3,.,TGTGCCAGCAGCCCTCATAGTCATAGGCCTACGAGGAGGGAGCAGTATTTT,CASSPHSHRPTRREQYF
TRBV5-1,.,TRBJ1-5,.,TGCGCCAGCAGCTTCAGGGGTGGTAGTCAGCCCCAGCATTTT,CASSFRGGSQPQHF
TRBV18,.,TRBJ2-5,TRBD1,TGTGCCAGCTCACCGGTAAGGGGGCCGGAGACCCAGTACTTC,CASSPVRGPETQYF
TRBV3-1/TRBV3-2,.,TRBJ2-1,TRBD2,TGTGCCAGCAGCGGAGGGACTAGCGGGAGGGTTGGGGAGCAGTTCTTC,CASSGGTSGRVGEQFF
TRBV18,.,TRBJ2-7,TRBD2,TGTGCCAGCTCACCGGCCGGGACTAGCGGGACCGAGCAGTACTTC,CASSPAGTSGTEQYF
TRBV18,few,TRBJ1-2,.,TGTGCCAGCTCACCCGGTACAGGGTTTGGCTACACCTTC,CASSPGTGFGYTF
TRBV6-2/TRBV6-3,.,TRBJ2-5,.,TGTGCCAGCAGCTTACAGGGCCAAGAGACCCAGTACTTC,CASSLQGQETQYF
TRBV27,.,TRBJ2-2,TRBD1,TGTGCCAGCAGATCACACATTCAGGGGGTTCAAGGCGGGGAGCTGTTTTTT,CASRSHIQGVQGGELFF